The clone carrying this TCR beta chain was detected many times. Its specificity is unknown. This CDR3 comprises 11 residues. The ends were cut back, 7 bases at V and 10 bases at J, with 13 bases in the middle. This sample is part of a study of identical twins. A single record per CDR3 protein comes from TCRdb applying MiXCR to the 5' RACE reads. Counted here are 280,000 or so distinct CDR3 sequences, approximately 8.5% occurring once; the ten biggest clones make up less than 2.5%. General study points: Analyses based on zero insertions could be partly confounded by invariant MAIT and iNKT cells.

This same sample was also taken into another study, of yellow fever vaccine responses in identical twins.

The V and J genes are TRBV12-3 or TRBV12-4 and TRBJ1-1; a possible D gene is TRBD1 (5 bases). The source is a woman aged 18-29 years in good health. Sequenced material: memory (CD45RO+) T cells sorted from blood. CDR3 in DNA: TGTGCCAGCACCGTAGGGGTGGCAGCTTTCTTT. As protein: CASTVGVAAFF.